The present TCR beta chain was sequenced within a study of CD8+CD57+ T cells in acquired aplastic anemia. Study-wide context: Mean DNA quantity obtained from sorted CD4+ and CD8+ cells was about 3.5 ug.

This clonotype was seen repeatedly, ten times or more. TCR beta VDJ combinations and CDR3 sequences were profiled from genomic DNA. TCRdb reprocessed the reads via MiXCR and lists one record per CDR3 protein. The data show around 140,000 distinct CDR3 sequences, 40% to 45% seen once. Germline values: CDR1 LNHDA, CDR2 SQIVND (reference sequence). CDR3 size: 14 residues. The V end was cut by 3 bases, the J end by 7 bases, with 15 bases between. Sequencing input: sorted CD4+, CD8+, or CD8+CD57+ T cells (not recorded which) from PBMCs. The chain combines TRBV19 with TRBJ1-1; perhaps TRBD1 as D (6 bases). This TCR was sampled from a human donor in good health, serving as a control. In DNA form, the CDR3 reads TGTGCCAGTAGTATTCTTGGACAGTTCGGTGAAGCTTTCTTT. Residues: CASSILGQFGEAFF.